This TCR beta chain was sequenced in a study of shared clonotypes between healthy human individuals. Those who donated, Caucasian adults without exception, all lived in Nashville, Tennessee. Whole-study findings and limits: Naive subsets typically showed greater estimated richness than memory subsets.

Remarks on this clone: The target antigen is unknown.

Each cell subset's genomic DNA was divided evenly among several immunoSEQ plates. Repertoires were generated with immunoSEQ multiplex PCR, while TCRdb's copy carries only in-frame clones and drops some. The profile shows approximately 2,000,000 clones, approximately 90% of them singletons. This clonotype originated in a man aged 18 to 30 in good health. Some clones in this sample may be carry-over from other donors' samples. Input material: naive CD4+ T cells from PBMCs. Stated subset: CD45RA+ positively selected.

The CDR3: CALGRGRTGELFF. Written as DNA, the CDR3 is TGTGCCTTAGGGAGGGGGCGCACCGGGGAGCTGTTTTTT. This chain connects TRBV30 to TRBJ2-2; D is tentatively TRBD1 or TRBD2 (7 bases each). Trimming stripped 7 bases from V and 4 bases from J, with 13 bases between. CDR1 is GTSNPN and CDR2 is SVGIG in the germline V gene (reference sequence). CDR3 size: 13 residues.